The 18 T cell receptor beta chains given below trace back to one sample, sequenced in a study of T cells in Graves' hyperthyroidism and ophthalmopathy. RNA transcripts were the template for amplifying TCR beta CDR3 regions. In the first-round RT-PCR of the TCR CDR3, the HTBI primer set was used. Using its own MiXCR run on the multiplex PCR reads, TCRdb lists one record per CDR3 protein. Of about 300,000 distinct CDR3 sequences in the sample, 20% to 30% were seen once. The sequencing sample was made of blood. These receptors all come from a man aged 40-50 years with Graves' hyperthyroidism that later progressed to Graves' ophthalmopathy.

Ten or more counts support this clonotype. V is TRBV18 and J is TRBJ2-7, with 7 bases lining up with TRBD1. Germline values: CDR1 KGHSH, CDR2 LQKENI. J was trimmed by 0 bases and V by 4 bases; bases with no gene match: 6. This CDR3 has 15 amino acids. The DNA of the CDR3 is TGTGCCAGCTCACAATCGGGACAGAACTCCTACGAGCAGTACTTC. Its translation is CASSQSGQNSYEQYF.

The V and J genes are TRBV15 and TRBJ1-5; no definite D call. The CDR3 loop spans 13 amino acids. CDR1 is LNHNV and CDR2 is YYDKDF in the germline V gene (reference sequence). V dropped 3 bases and J dropped 7 bases, with 10 bases sitting between them. The CDR3 DNA reads TGTGCCACCAGCAGGGCACATGGGCAGCCCCAGCATTTT. It yields the protein CATSRAHGQPQHF. The whole variable domain, filled in from reference TRBV15 and TRBJ1-5, reads DAMVIQNPRYQVTQFGKPVTLSCSQTLNHNVMYWYQQKSSQAPKLLFHYYDKDFNNEADTPDNFQSRRPNTSFCFLDIRSPGLGDTAMYLCATSRAHGQPQHFGDGTRLSIL.

The V and J genes are TRBV6-1 and TRBJ1-2, with unresolved D. There are 14 residues in the CDR3. CDR1 and CDR2 (germline): MNHNS, SASEGT. Between the trimmed V and J ends, which lost 5 bases and 8 bases, there was a span of 18 bases. CDR3 DNA: TGTGCCAGCAGTCCCGGGCCCCTAGGTGAGGGCTACACCTTC. Translating it yields CASSPGPLGEGYTF.

The table lists this clonotype with many counts. The genes are TRBV6-5 and TRBJ1-5; no reliable D call. V lost 2 bases to trimming and J lost 0 bases, with 8 bases between them. The CDR3 totals 15 residues. Germline CDR1 is MNHEY and CDR2 is SVGAGI. The CDR3 bases are TGTGCCAGCAGTTACGCGGTTAATAGCAATCAGCCCCAGCATTTT. This encodes CASSYAVNSNQPQHF.

This clonotype was recorded many times. The J gene is TRBJ2-7, the V gene TRBV10-3; the D gene is possibly TRBD1 (6 bases). Trimming pared 3 bases from V and 3 bases from J, leaving 9 bases between. Germline CDR1 reads ENHRY; CDR2 reads SYGVKD. The CDR3 runs 13 residues. The CDR3 DNA follows: TGTGCCATCAGTGAAGTACAGGGCTACGAGCAGTACTTC. It codes for CAISEVQGYEQYF.

This CDR3 is CASGEAGSYEQYF. CDR3 nucleotides: TGTGCCAGCGGGGAAGCGGGCTCCTACGAGCAGTACTTC. The chain has TRBV6-1 and TRBJ2-7, with a possible D match to TRBD2 (6 bases). V was cut by 8 bases and J by 0 bases, with 11 bases left in between. The length of the CDR3 is 13 residues. CDR1 MNHNS and CDR2 SASEGT come from the germline V gene.

In its sample, this clonotype was seen many times. This sequence joins TRBV7-2 and TRBJ2-2, with a weak D call TRBD1 (6 bases). V dropped 2 bases and J dropped 6 bases, with 13 bases sitting between them. This CDR3 comprises 15 residues. CDR1 and CDR2 from the germline V gene are SGHTA and FQGNSA. The CDR3 DNA is TGTGCCAGCAGCTTACTAGGGGGTGGGGCCGGGGAGCTGTTTTTT. It specifies CASSLLGGGAGELFF.

This clonotype has a count of ten or more. J is TRBJ2-2 and V is TRBV11-2; 8 bases line up with TRBD1. V shed 2 bases and J 3 bases; nucleotides not matched to a gene: 2. CDR1 and CDR2 from the germline V gene are SGHAT and FQNNGV. The CDR3 length is 15 residues. The DNA of the CDR3 is TGTGCCAGCAGCTTACCAGGGGGCTACACCGGGGAGCTGTTTTTT. Residues: CASSLPGGYTGELFF.

This clonotype has only one observation. This sequence joins TRBV30 and TRBJ2-7; 9 nucleotides match TRBD2. This CDR3 has 18 amino acids. V was pared by 2 bases and J by 1 base, with 15 bases of the junction left unmatched. The germline gives CDR1 GTSNPN, CDR2 SVGIG (reference sequence). CDR3 sequence reads: CAWSKWSGSGSLSYEQYF. The CDR3, as DNA: TGTGCCTGGAGTAAATGGAGCGGTAGCGGGAGTCTATCCTACGAGCAGTACTTC.

This clonotype was observed many times. The chain links TRBV24-1 to TRBJ2-2; D possibly matches TRBD1 or TRBD2 (5 bases each). V dropped 0 bases and J dropped 5 bases, with 21 bases sitting between them. The CDR3 length is 19 residues. Germline V gives CDR1 KGHDR, CDR2 SFDVKD. The CDR3 nucleotides are TGTGCCACCAGTGATTTGCGCCCGGGGTCAGGGTCTCCGACCGGGGAGCTGTTTTTT. Residues: CATSDLRPGSGSPTGELFF.

This chain links TRBV6-2 or TRBV6-3 with TRBJ1-5, with D maybe TRBD1 (5 bases). With 2 bases removed from V and 3 bases from J, the gap between germline ends came to 14 bases. Looked up from germline, CDR1 is MNHEY and CDR2 is SVGEGT. The CDR3 length is 16 residues. CDR3 sequence reads: CASSYGGLSYNQPQHF. Here the CDR3 DNA reads TGTGCCAGCAGTTACGGGGGACTTTCTTACAATCAGCCCCAGCATTTT.

This clonotype occurred many times. The chain joins TRBV27 to TRBJ1-1; D remains ambiguous. Trimming left V 10 bases short and J 4 bases short, with 13 bases between. The CDR3 contains 12 residues. Germline lookup yields CDR1 MNHEY and CDR2 SMNVEV (reference sequence). CDR3 nucleotide sequence: TGTGCCACCCGGACCGGCAGCACTGAAGCTTTCTTT. Protein sequence: CATRTGSTEAFF.

This clonotype was seen at least ten times. The genes are TRBV6-1 and TRBJ2-5; 7 bases line up with TRBD2. Looked up from germline, CDR1 is MNHNS and CDR2 is SASEGT. V lost 0 bases, J lost 4 bases, and 5 bases stayed unmatched. The CDR3 is 15 residues long. The chain's CDR3 is CASSEAGGSGETQYF. CDR3 in DNA: TGTGCCAGCAGTGAAGCGGGCGGGAGTGGAGAGACCCAGTACTTC.

This clonotype showed up many times. This sequence joins TRBV5-1 and TRBJ2-2, with a weak D call TRBD1 (6 bases). Trimming cost V 3 bases and J 2 bases, with 14 bases left between them. Germline V lookup: CDR1 SGHRS, CDR2 YFSETQ. This CDR3 has 16 residues. The CDR3 sequence is CASSWNPGHNTGELFF. The CDR3 DNA follows: TGCGCCAGCAGCTGGAACCCGGGACACAACACCGGGGAGCTGTTTTTT.

This clonotype appeared many times. The chain joins TRBV19 to TRBJ1-2, with D perhaps TRBD1 (5 bases). This CDR3 has 13 residues. The V gene lost 4 bases and the J gene lost 7 bases, with 13 bases spanning the gap. Germline CDR1 is LNHDA and CDR2 is SQIVND (reference sequence). DNA of the CDR3: TGTGCCAGTAGTACCACGGGACTATTTGGCTACACCTTC. Translating gives CASSTTGLFGYTF.

This clonotype was recorded only once. The chain combines TRBV28 with TRBJ1-5; TRBD1 agrees at 8 bases. Looked up from germline, CDR1 is MDHEN and CDR2 is SYDVKM. The CDR3 is 15 residues long. V shed 2 bases and J 6 bases; nucleotides not matched to a gene: 6. This CDR3 is CASSLLQGELQPQHF. The CDR3 bases are TGTGCCAGCAGTTTACTACAGGGGGAACTTCAGCCCCAGCATTTT.

This rearrangement joins TRBV12-3 or TRBV12-4 to TRBJ1-2; the D gene is possibly TRBD1 (6 bases). Trimming pared 3 bases from V and 4 bases from J, leaving 24 bases between. The CDR3 contains 18 residues. CDR3: CASSLNRAIQYSSYGYTF. In DNA, the CDR3 is TGTGCCAGCAGTTTGAACAGGGCGATTCAGTATTCCAGCTATGGCTACACCTTC.

This clonotype occurred many times. This sequence joins TRBV20-1 and TRBJ1-1; the D gene is possibly TRBD1 (5 bases). The CDR3 is 14 residues long. Germline V lookup: CDR1 DFQATT, CDR2 SNEGSKA (reference sequence). Trimming took 0 bases from V and 11 from J, leaving 19 bases between them. The CDR3: CSARDPSGLKGAFF. The CDR3 bases are TGCAGTGCTAGAGATCCATCAGGACTAAAGGGGGCTTTCTTT.